The 17 T cell receptor beta chains in this list originate from one sample, sequenced in a study of vaccination effects on CD4 cells after COVID-19. These receptors are not linked to any known antigen. Clones were sequenced by immunoSEQ multiplex PCR, and TCRdb holds only the in-frame ones, with some missing. Found here are tens of thousands of clones, over 65% of them singletons; the top ten hold approximately 3.8%. It was after roughly ten days of culture that CD4+ T cells were isolated. Between March and December 2020, the person had a SARS-CoV-2 infection that PCR confirmed. Either the mRNA-1273 or the BNT162b2 vaccine was given to participants as two doses. The material was CD4+ T cells from PBMCs cultured without peptide, obtained after COVID-19 vaccination. Every receptor here comes from a human donor who had a prior SARS-CoV-2 infection.

This chain connects TRBV18 to TRBJ1-1, with 11 nucleotides matching TRBD1. CDR1 is KGHSH, CDR2 LQKENI, per germline. V dropped 5 bases and J dropped 3; count of bases not matched to a gene: 8. The CDR3 totals 16 residues. The CDR3 nucleotides read TGTGCCAGCTCAAAACTGGACAGGGGGCTCGACACTGAAGCTTTCTTT. This gives the protein CASSKLDRGLDTEAFF.

The table lists this clone with a count of one. J is TRBJ2-2 and V is TRBV5-1, with 11 bases identical to TRBD2. Per germline, CDR1 SGHRS and CDR2 YFSETQ. V lost 1 base, J lost 5 bases, and 4 bases stayed unmatched. The length of the CDR3 is 16 residues. The CDR3 bases are TGCGCCAGCAGCTTGATAGCGGGAGGGAGAACCGGGGAGCTGTTTTTT. The encoded protein is CASSLIAGGRTGELFF.

The chain carries TRBV30 and TRBJ1-1, with TRBD1 identical over 7 bases. Losses at the gene ends were 1 base for V and 4 bases for J; bases not matched to a gene: 12. CDR3 length equals 16 residues. The germline CDR1 and CDR2 sequences are GTSNPN and SVGIG (reference sequence). CDR3 DNA: TGTGCCTGGAGTGAGTGGACAGGCCTGTTGGGCACTGAAGCTTTCTTT. Translating it yields CAWSEWTGLLGTEAFF.

The rearrangement links TRBV7-6 to TRBJ2-6; D ambiguous. The CDR3 sequence is 15 residues long. V was shortened by 6 bases and J by 4 bases, with 13 bases between the two germline ends. The V gene's germline CDR1 is SGHVS and CDR2 FNYEAQ. The CDR3 loop is CASRSVVSGANVLTF. As DNA, the CDR3 is TGTGCCAGCAGGTCGGTGGTATCCGGGGCCAACGTCCTGACTTTC. The whole variable domain, remainder taken from reference TRBV7-6 and TRBJ2-6, is GAGVSQSPRYKVTKRGQDVALRCDPISGHVSLYWYRQALGQGPEFLTYFNYEAQQDKSGLPNDRFSAERPEGSISTLTIQRTEQRDSAMYRCASRSVVSGANVLTFGAGSRLTVL.

The chain employs TRBV11-3 and TRBJ1-1, with D maybe TRBD1 (5 bases). This CDR3 spans 14 amino acids. The V gene lost 5 bases and the J gene lost 0 bases, with 10 bases spanning the gap. CDR1 is SGHNT, CDR2 YENEEA, per germline. The CDR3 region has the DNA TGTGCCAGCAGCAACTACAGGATGAACACTGAAGCTTTCTTT. Translated, it gives CASSNYRMNTEAFF.

The chain recombines TRBV7-2 with TRBJ2-3; D is unresolved. The ends were cut back, 2 bases at V and 2 bases at J, with 11 bases in the middle. Germline V gene data show CDR1 as SGHTA and CDR2 as FQGNSA. The CDR3 is made up of 15 amino acids. The CDR3 spells CASSLLGQDTDTQYF. In DNA, the CDR3 is TGTGCCAGCAGCTTATTAGGGCAGGACACAGATACGCAGTATTTT.

V is TRBV30 and J is TRBJ2-5, with 8 bases aligning to TRBD2. The length of the CDR3 is 14 residues. Germline loops: CDR1 GTSNPN, CDR2 SVGIG (reference sequence). Germline trimming cut 0 bases from V and 4 bases from J; bases unmatched to any gene: 4. The CDR3: CAWSVGGGVETQYF. The DNA of the CDR3 is TGTGCCTGGAGTGTCGGGGGGGGAGTAGAGACCCAGTACTTC.

The chain carries TRBV7-9 and TRBJ2-1; perhaps D is TRBD1 or TRBD2 (5 bases each). The germline gives CDR1 SEHNR, CDR2 FQNEAQ (reference sequence). V lost 1 base to trimming and J lost 15 bases, with 13 bases between them. The CDR3 sequence is 12 residues long. CDR3 loop: CASSLGQGGLFF. In DNA, the CDR3 is TGTGCCAGCAGCTTAGGGCAGGGTGGACTGTTCTTC.

This chain links TRBV5-4 with TRBJ1-6; perhaps TRBD1 as D (5 bases). V lost 4 bases and J 5 bases, leaving 13 bases between the germline ends. The CDR3 has 15 residues. In germline, CDR1 is SGHNT, CDR2 YYREEE (reference sequence). The CDR3 region has the DNA TGTGCCAGCAGCCCCGGGTGGGGGGATAATTCACCCCTCCACTTT. Translated: CASSPGWGDNSPLHF.

The chain uses TRBV6-2 or TRBV6-3 and TRBJ2-7; TRBD1 is a possible D gene (6 bases). The V end lost 4 bases, the J end lost 0 bases, and 7 bases lay between the germline ends. The CDR3 sequence is 13 residues long. From germline, CDR1 is MNHEY and CDR2 SVGEGT. The CDR3 region has the DNA TGTGCCAGCAGTTCGGGACACTCCTACGAGCAGTACTTC. Translation gives CASSSGHSYEQYF.

This clone was counted a few times. The chain recombines TRBV6-1 with TRBJ2-7; D not resolved. The CDR3 has 16 amino acids. V lost 2 bases and J 2 bases, leaving 16 bases between the germline ends. CDR1 and CDR2 (germline): MNHNS, SASEGT. CDR3 amino acids: CASSEKPGSDAYEQYF. Written as DNA, the CDR3 is TGTGCCAGCAGTGAAAAACCCGGGTCCGACGCCTACGAGCAGTACTTC.

This chain joins TRBV7-9 and TRBJ1-6, with 7 bases fitting TRBD1. This CDR3 contains 14 residues. The trim removed 4 bases at V and 10 bases at J, leaving 7 bases unmatched. The germline gives CDR1 SEHNR, CDR2 FQNEAQ (reference sequence). The CDR3 sequence: CASSSRQGPSPLHF. The CDR3 coding sequence is TGTGCCAGCAGCTCCAGACAGGGTCCATCACCCCTCCACTTT.

The chain links TRBV30 to TRBJ2-2; maybe TRBD1 (6 bases). The V and J ends lost 2 bases and 3 bases respectively, with 10 bases between them. The CDR3 has 14 amino acids. Germline V gene data show CDR1 as GTSNPN and CDR2 as SVGIG (reference sequence). This CDR3 is CAWSKGTYTGELFF. The CDR3 region has the DNA TGTGCCTGGAGTAAGGGGACATACACCGGGGAGCTGTTTTTT. Supplemented by reference TRBV30 and TRBJ2-2, the full variable domain reads SQTIHQWPATLVQPVGSPLSLECTVEGTSNPNLYWYRQAAGRGLQLLFYSVGIGQISSEVPQNLSASRPQDRQFILSSKKLLLSDSGFYLCAWSKGTYTGELFFGEGSRLTVL.

The chain carries TRBV12-2 and TRBJ2-3; TRBD2 is the table's D call and was not checked against the DNA. TRBV12-2 counts as a pseudogene. There are 17 residues in the CDR3. Here the CDR3 reads CASRSRRLRGRTDTQYF. The CDR3 DNA reads as TGTGCAAGTCGCTCTCGAAGGCTTAGAGGCCGGACAGATACGCAGTATTTT.

V usage is TRBV4-1 and J usage is TRBJ1-5; D possibly corresponds to TRBD1 (6 bases). The CDR3 extends over 16 amino acids. Germline CDR1 is MGHRA and CDR2 is YSYEKL. The V end was cut by 0 bases, the J end by 5 bases, with 14 bases between. The CDR3 here is CASSQDQGHRDQPQHF. Here the CDR3 DNA reads TGCGCCAGCAGCCAAGATCAGGGACATAGGGATCAGCCCCAGCATTTT.

The rearrangement uses TRBV4-3 and TRBJ2-1; weak D call: TRBD2 (5 bases). CDR1 is LGHNA, CDR2 YSLEER, per germline. Trimming removed 4 bases from V and 3 bases from J, with 22 bases in between. The CDR3 length is 18 residues. The CDR3 region has the DNA TGCGCCAGCAGCCCACGCCTGCTTACTCCAGAGGGCTACAATGAGCAGTTCTTC. Translated: CASSPRLLTPEGYNEQFF.

The rearrangement uses TRBV5-4 and TRBJ2-1, with TRBD2 as a possible D gene (5 bases). Germline V CDR1 and CDR2: SGHNT, YYREEE (reference sequence). V lost 1 base to trimming and J lost 1 base, with 15 bases between them. This CDR3 spans 17 amino acids. The CDR3, as DNA: TGTGCCAGCAGCTTGAGGGCGCTAGCCGATTCCTACAATGAGCAGTTCTTC. Translated: CASSLRALADSYNEQFF.